A single sample is the source of the 12 T cell receptor beta chains below, sequenced in a study of blood T cell repertoires in COVID-19. The assay was immunoSEQ multiplex PCR, and TCRdb's table has in-frame clones only and misses some. The sample has 280,000 or so clones, roughly 86% seen once; the top ten hold roughly 2.1%. The sample consisted of peripheral blood. These receptors were collected from a woman aged 30 to 39 who had recovered from COVID-19.

The chain employs TRBV7-9 and TRBJ2-5; TRBD2 aligns across 13 bases. This CDR3 spans 14 amino acids. After removal of 7 bases from V and 3 bases from J, the junction contained 2 bases not matched to a gene. From germline, CDR1 is SEHNR and CDR2 FQNEAQ (reference sequence). Written as DNA, the CDR3 is TGTGCCAGCACCGGGACTAGCGGGGAAGAGACCCAGTACTTC. Translated: CASTGTSGEETQYF.

The chain has TRBV11-2 and TRBJ2-1; D gene unclear. Deletions cut 1 base from V and 0 bases from J, with 7 bases between. CDR3 length: 15 amino acids. CDR1 and CDR2 from the germline V gene are SGHAT and FQNNGV. Written as DNA, the CDR3 is TGTGCCAGCAGCTTAGTGGCCGTCTCCTACAATGAGCAGTTCTTC. The encoded protein is CASSLVAVSYNEQFF.

The CDR3 DNA sequence: TGTGCCAGCAGCCGGGACAGGGAGGGCACCGGGGAGCTGTTTTTT. Translating gives CASSRDREGTGELFF. J is TRBJ2-2 and V is TRBV7-9; 9 nucleotides agree with TRBD1. V was clipped by 5 bases and J by 4 bases; unmatched bases: 5. The CDR3 contains 15 residues. Germline V gives CDR1 SEHNR, CDR2 FQNEAQ (reference sequence).

This rearrangement joins TRBV7-8 to TRBJ2-5; 12 bases align to TRBD1. Germline loops: CDR1 SGHVS, CDR2 FQNEAQ. The CDR3 runs 18 residues. With 3 bases clipped from V and 2 bases from J, the junction kept 10 bases outside the gene matches. CDR3 sequence: CASSFPGTGGGPQETQYF. CDR3 DNA: TGTGCCAGCAGCTTCCCCGGGACAGGGGGCGGGCCTCAAGAGACCCAGTACTTC.

The rearrangement joins TRBV6-5 to TRBJ1-3; D gene ambiguous. Trimming stripped 3 bases from V and 4 bases from J, with 16 bases between. The germline V gene encodes CDR1 MNHEY and CDR2 SVGAGI. This CDR3 comprises 16 residues. CDR3 amino acids: CASSYSRSAGGNTIYF. The CDR3 nucleotides read TGTGCCAGCAGTTATTCCCGGAGTGCTGGGGGAAACACCATATATTTT.

The chain uses TRBV12-5 and TRBJ1-1; D unclear. V dropped 7 bases and J dropped 3 bases, with 15 bases sitting between them. The CDR3 spans 14 residues. CDR1 is LGHNT and CDR2 is FRNRAP in the germline V gene. CDR3 protein: CASALSETYTEAFF. CDR3 DNA: TGTGCTAGTGCCCTGTCGGAGACCTACACTGAAGCTTTCTTT. The full variable domain, in which reference TRBV12-5 and TRBJ1-1 provide the parts outside the CDR3, is DARVTQTPRHKVTEMGQEVTMRCQPILGHNTVFWYRQTMMQGLELLAYFRNRAPLDDSGMPKDRFSAEMPDATLATLKIQPSEPRDSAVYFCASALSETYTEAFFGQGTRLTVV.

V is TRBV20-1 and J is TRBJ2-2, with 8 bases identical to TRBD1. The CDR3 covers 14 residues. CDR1 is DFQATT and CDR2 is SNEGSKA in the germline V gene (reference sequence). The trim removed 3 bases at V and 3 bases at J, leaving 3 bases unmatched. CDR3 DNA: TGCAGTGCTAGTGAGACAGGGGACACCGGGGAGCTGTTTTTT. Translating gives CSASETGDTGELFF.

This chain joins TRBV7-2 and TRBJ1-2; tentative D call: TRBD1 (5 bases). The CDR3 has 16 amino acids. In germline, CDR1 is SGHTA, CDR2 FQGNSA. Trimming removed 5 bases from V and 2 bases from J, with 18 bases in between. CDR3 coding DNA: TGTGCCAGCAGCCTCGTGGGGGGGTCCAAGAACTATGGCTACACCTTC. Residues: CASSLVGGSKNYGYTF. Full variable domain (outside the CDR3, taken from reference TRBV7-2 and TRBJ1-2): GAGVSQSPSNKVTEKGKDVELRCDPISGHTALYWYRQSLGQGLEFLIYFQGNSAPDKSGLPSDRFSAERTGGSVSTLTIQRTQQEDSAVYLCASSLVGGSKNYGYTFGSGTRLTVV.

The chain recombines TRBV28 with TRBJ2-7; 8 bases agree with TRBD2. V was clipped by 2 bases and J by 3 bases; unmatched bases: 3. This CDR3 has 14 amino acids. Per germline, CDR1 MDHEN and CDR2 SYDVKM. The CDR3 sequence: CASSLAGGSYEQYF. CDR3 in DNA: TGTGCCAGCAGTTTAGCGGGAGGTAGCTACGAGCAGTACTTC.

The chain employs TRBV14 and TRBJ2-3; 7 bases agree with TRBD1. Germline V lookup: CDR1 SGHDN, CDR2 FVKESK. There are 14 residues in the CDR3. V lost 6 bases, J lost 2 bases, and 5 bases stayed unmatched. CDR3 sequence: CASSTGVYTDTQYF. The CDR3 DNA follows: TGTGCCAGCAGTACAGGGGTTTACACAGATACGCAGTATTTT.

V and J are TRBV6-1 and TRBJ2-7; TRBD1 aligns across 8 bases. Trimming at V came to 1 base and at J to 3 bases, leaving 5 bases not matched to a gene. CDR1 is MNHNS and CDR2 is SASEGT in the germline V gene. CDR3 length: 15 residues. CDR3 bases: TGTGCCAGCAGTGAAGGACCAGGGGGCATCTACGAGCAGTACTTC. Translation: CASSEGPGGIYEQYF.

This sequence joins TRBV13 and TRBJ1-2; the D is unclear. Germline V gene data show CDR1 as PRHDT and CDR2 as FYEKMQ (reference sequence). The V gene lost 1 base and the J gene lost 8 bases, with 14 bases spanning the gap. This CDR3 spans 14 amino acids. The CDR3 DNA reads TGTGCCAGCAGCTTAGAGGCAGGTCCGGTGGGCTACACCTTC. Its translation is CASSLEAGPVGYTF.